The clone carrying this T cell receptor beta chain has only a few counts. Its antigen is undetermined. This sample was taken from a study of T-cell reconstitution after alpha-beta-depleted transplantation in children. Findings of the study overall: One year after transplant, T-cell counts and diversity came mostly from newly produced T cells. Day-60 TCRbeta diversity that was high in some patients was derived from surviving recipient T cells and thymic progenitors. There were reportedly several hundred expanded graft clones from which alpha-beta T cells came about two months after transplant.

A TCRbeta library incorporating unique molecular identifiers was prepared. TCRdb re-called the PCR reads through MiXCR, storing one row per CDR3 protein. The sample lists 900,000 or so distinct CDR3 sequences; 15% to 20% were seen once. The CDR3 is 15 amino acids. Trimming cost V 7 bases and J 0 bases; bases outside gene matches: 3. Germline V gene lookup returns CDR1 ENHRY and CDR2 SYGVKD. This receptor was identified in a male patient aged 5 to 17 who had a stem cell transplant for acute lymphoblastic leukemia, so the T cells may come from the graft donor. The sequencing here drew on PBMCs, mostly from graft donor cells, taken 360 days after TCRalphabeta/CD19-depleted stem cell transplant. The rearrangement links TRBV10-3 to TRBJ2-2, with 9 bases identical to TRBD2. The CDR3 coding sequence is TGTGCCATCAATCCTAGCGGGACGAACACCGGGGAGCTGTTTTTT. It is translated as CAINPSGTNTGELFF.